These T cell receptor beta chains were read from a single sample in a study of cytomegalovirus exposure and HLA in healthy donors. TCRdb's table, derived via immunoSEQ multiplex PCR, lists solely in-frame clones and lacks some. The sample holds about 130,000 clones; 70% to 90% are singletons and the top ten take roughly 1.7%. The specimen sequenced was PBMCs. The receptor set was obtained from a boy between 10 and 17 years old in good health and CMV-seronegative. Each CDR3 is given with its conserved first and last residue. The D gene is left open where the match is weak. Size tells how often a clone was seen (once, few, many) or the class of an expanded clone, and some rows leave it out.

TRBV28	14	TRBJ1-6	-	TRBD1	TGTGCCAGCAGAGAGACAGGGTTTGGGTCACCCCTCCACTTT	CASRETGFGSPLHF
TRBV6-1	15	TRBJ1-4	few	TRBD1	TGTGCCAGCAGTGAAAGGGGACAGGGTATGATGAGGCTGTTTTTT	CASSERGQGMMRLFF
TRBV5-4	18	TRBJ2-5	-	TRBD1	TGTGCCAGCAGCTTGGAGGGGACAGGGGATGGATTTGGAGAGACCCAGTACTTC	CASSLEGTGDGFGETQYF
TRBV7-2	17	TRBJ2-2	-	TRBD2	TGTGCCAGCAGCTTAGCGTTAACTAGCGGGAGTTACGGGGAGCTGTTTTTT	CASSLALTSGSYGELFF
TRBV15	16	TRBJ2-7	-	TRBD1	TGTGCCACCAGCAGAGATGGTGGGACAGGGGAAATCGAGCAGTACTTC	CATSRDGGTGEIEQYF
TRBV4-2	20	TRBJ2-2	-	TRBD2	TGTGCCAGCAGCCAAGATAGATGGCTAGCGGGGGGGCGGGACACCGGGGAGCTGTTTTTT	CASSQDRWLAGGRDTGELFF
TRBV19	13	TRBJ1-2	-	TRBD1	TGTGCCAGTATGGGACAGGGAAGGGATGGCTACACCTTC	CASMGQGRDGYTF
TRBV5-1	11	TRBJ2-1	-	TRBD2	TGCGCCAGTAGGGACTACGGTGAGCAGTTCTTC	CASRDYGEQFF
TRBV19	17	TRBJ2-7	-	-	TGTGCCAGTAGTCACAGGGTGATCGGATTACCTTCCTACGAGCAGTACTTC	CASSHRVIGLPSYEQYF
TRBV19	15	TRBJ2-7	-	TRBD1	TGTGCCAGTAGTAGCCAAACCAGGGGGATCAACGAGCAGTACTTC	CASSSQTRGINEQYF
TRBV19	14	TRBJ1-2	-	-	TGTGCCAGTAGGACTAAAGGGACTCCTTATGGCTACACCTTC	CASRTKGTPYGYTF
TRBV5-3	14	TRBJ2-5	-	-	TGTGCCAGAAGCCCGGACAGAAGAACAGAGACCCAGTACTTC	CARSPDRRTETQYF
TRBV19	15	TRBJ2-6	-	-	TGTGCCAGTAGTACCAGGGCTTCGGGGGCCAACGTCCTGACTTTC	CASSTRASGANVLTF
TRBV7-2	17	TRBJ1-1	-	TRBD1	TGTGCCAGCAGTTCTGACAGGGGCGGAAGGATGAACACTGAAGCTTTCTTT	CASSSDRGGRMNTEAFF
TRBV6-5	14	TRBJ1-1	-	-	TGTGCCAGCAGTTACTCGGAGAGGGCCCGGCGGGCTTTCTTT	CASSYSERARRAFF
TRBV4-3	15	TRBJ1-2	-	TRBD1	TGCGCCAGCAGCCAGGACCCGACAGGGTCTTTCGGCTACACCTTC	CASSQDPTGSFGYTF
TRBV27	15	TRBJ2-3	-	-	TGTGCCAGCAGTGCCCTAACAGGGTTAGTCGATACGCAGTATTTT	CASSALTGLVDTQYF
TRBV7-2	16	TRBJ1-2	-	-	TGTGCCAGCAGCCCCAGGGGCGTATCGACGGCCTATGGCTACACCTTC	CASSPRGVSTAYGYTF
TRBV21-1	16	TRBJ1-2	-	-	TGTGCCAGCAGCAAAGCCGAGGTCCGGCGGATCGATGGCTACACCTTC	CASSKAEVRRIDGYTF
TRBV10-2	15	TRBJ2-7	-	-	TGCGCCAGCAGTGAGAATTTCAGGTATGGTAACGAGCAGTACTTC	CASSENFRYGNEQYF
TRBV4-2	16	TRBJ2-7	-	TRBD2	TGTGCCAGCAGCCAAGATGATAGCGGGGGAATCTACGAGCAGTACTTC	CASSQDDSGGIYEQYF
TRBV7-3	16	TRBJ2-3	-	TRBD2	TGTGCCAGCAGCTTAGGGGGTACTAGCGGCTCCGGTACGCAGTATTTT	CASSLGGTSGSGTQYF
TRBV7-9	12	TRBJ1-1	-	TRBD1	TGTTCCAGCGAACAGGGGGGACCTGAAGCTTTCTTT	CSSEQGGPEAFF
TRBV28	13	TRBJ2-7	-	TRBD1	TGTGCCAGCAGTTTAGCAGGGGGAGAGGAGCAGTACTTC	CASSLAGGEEQYF
TRBV4-3	16	TRBJ2-3	-	TRBD2	TGCGCCAGCAGCCAAGTTGTCCGGGAGGGACCAGATACGCAGTATTTT	CASSQVVREGPDTQYF
TRBV2	13	TRBJ2-7	-	TRBD2	TGTGCCAGCTCGGGAGGACTCGTGAGCGAGCAGTACTTC	CASSGGLVSEQYF
TRBV9	16	TRBJ2-7	-	-	TGTGCCAGCAGCGTATCCCCCTCAAATGGGGAGTACGAGCAGTACTTC	CASSVSPSNGEYEQYF
TRBV7-3	15	TRBJ2-2	-	TRBD2	TGTGCCAGCAGCTTATCACTAGCGGGCACCGGGGAGCTGTTTTTT	CASSLSLAGTGELFF
TRBV5-5	15	TRBJ2-7	few	TRBD1	TGTGCCAGCAGCCATCCGGGGGACAGGGTCTACGAGCAGTACTTC	CASSHPGDRVYEQYF
TRBV11-3	12	TRBJ1-1	-	-	TGTGCCAGCAGCTTTCAGAACACTGAAGCTTTCTTT	CASSFQNTEAFF
TRBV29-1	14	TRBJ2-6	-	-	TGCAGCGTTGTGAGTGTCCCTGGGGCCAACGTCCTGACTTTC	CSVVSVPGANVLTF
TRBV19	15	TRBJ1-2	-	-	TGTGCCAGTAGTATAAGTTCGGGTGGACTCTATGGCTACACCTTC	CASSISSGGLYGYTF
TRBV19	16	TRBJ2-5	-	TRBD2	TGTGCCAGTAGTCTCACCCTAGCGGGAGGGGGGGAGACCCAGTACTTC	CASSLTLAGGGETQYF
TRBV7-9	14	TRBJ2-2	-	-	TGTGCCAGCAGCTTAAGTGGAGAGACCGGGGAGCTGTTTTTT	CASSLSGETGELFF
TRBV27	16	TRBJ2-1	-	TRBD1	TGTGCCAGCAGTTCTCCGGGACAGAGCTCCTACAATGAGCAGTTCTTC	CASSSPGQSSYNEQFF
TRBV19	15	TRBJ2-7	-	TRBD2	TGTGCCAGTAGTCCGACTAGCGGGATTTCCTACGAGCAGTACTTC	CASSPTSGISYEQYF
TRBV27	12	TRBJ2-7	-	-	TGTGCCAGCAGGACAGAGACCTACGAGCAGTACTTC	CASRTETYEQYF
TRBV30	14	TRBJ2-2	once	-	TGTGCCTGGAGTGTAGGAGGTAGAACCGGGGAGCTGTTTTTT	CAWSVGGRTGELFF
TRBV5-1	13	TRBJ2-2	once	-	TGCGCCAGCAGCCCTACTACCACCGGGGAGCTGTTTTTT	CASSPTTTGELFF
TRBV30	13	TRBJ2-7	-	TRBD1	TGTGCCTGGGGCCGACAGGGCGCCTACGAGCAGTACTTC	CAWGRQGAYEQYF
TRBV5-1	16	TRBJ2-7	-	-	TGCGCCAGCAGCTTACTTTCGACACCGCGAAACTACGAGCAGTACTTC	CASSLLSTPRNYEQYF
TRBV7-2	15	TRBJ1-3	-	-	TGTGCCAGCAGCTTAGGTGGGAGGGTTGGAAACACCATATATTTT	CASSLGGRVGNTIYF
TRBV4-3	16	TRBJ2-3	few	TRBD2	TGCGCCAGCAGCCAAGATAGTCTAGCGGGGACAGATACGCAGTATTTT	CASSQDSLAGTDTQYF
TRBV7-3	13	TRBJ1-6	-	-	TGTGCCAGCAGCTTTAGTGATAATTCACCCCTCCACTTT	CASSFSDNSPLHF
TRBV4-2	13	TRBJ2-7	-	-	TGTGCCAGCGGAGACTTCCACTCCTACGAGCAGTACTTC	CASGDFHSYEQYF
TRBV2	14	TRBJ1-3	-	-	TGTGCCAGCACCAAACAGGGTGCTGGAAACACCATATATTTT	CASTKQGAGNTIYF
TRBV19	13	TRBJ2-5	-	TRBD1	TGTGCCAGTAGCCAGAACAGGGGGGAGACCCAGTACTTC	CASSQNRGETQYF
TRBV9	13	TRBJ2-5	-	TRBD2	TGTGCCAGCAGCGGGGGGGGGAGCAAGACCCAGTACTTC	CASSGGGSKTQYF
TRBV2	16	TRBJ2-2	-	TRBD1	TGTGCCAGCATGGCGGACAGGGGTCTTTACACCGGGGAGCTGTTTTTT	CASMADRGLYTGELFF
TRBV9	15	TRBJ1-2	-	TRBD1	TGTGCCAGCAGCGTCGACAGGGTCGGCCCGTATGGCTACACCTTC	CASSVDRVGPYGYTF